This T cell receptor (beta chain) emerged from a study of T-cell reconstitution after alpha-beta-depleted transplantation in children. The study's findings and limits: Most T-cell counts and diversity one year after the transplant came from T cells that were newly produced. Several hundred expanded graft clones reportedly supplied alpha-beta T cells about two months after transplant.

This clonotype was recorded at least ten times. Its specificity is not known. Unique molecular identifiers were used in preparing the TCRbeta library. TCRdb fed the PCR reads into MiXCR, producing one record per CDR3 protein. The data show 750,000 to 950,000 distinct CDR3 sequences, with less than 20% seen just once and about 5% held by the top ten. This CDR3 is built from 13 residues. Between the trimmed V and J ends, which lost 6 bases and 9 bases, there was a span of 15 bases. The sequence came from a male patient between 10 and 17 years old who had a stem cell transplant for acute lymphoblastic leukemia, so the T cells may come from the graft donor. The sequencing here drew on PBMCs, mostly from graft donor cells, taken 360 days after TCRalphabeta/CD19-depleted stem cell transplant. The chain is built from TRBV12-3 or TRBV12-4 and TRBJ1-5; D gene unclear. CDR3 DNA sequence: TGTGCCAGCAGCCCCGACATGTCACGGCCCCAGCATTTT. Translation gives CASSPDMSRPQHF.